This TCR beta chain stems from a study of OX40 agonist ivuxolimab in advanced cancers. The wider study: Hepatocellular carcinoma, melanoma, renal cell or head and neck cancer occurred in dose-escalation patients.

As to this clone: Its antigen is as yet unknown.

Enrollment shut out patients with autoimmune disease history or systemic immunosuppression. With 2 bases removed from V and 3 bases from J, the gap between germline ends came to 11 bases. Germline assignment: CDR1 MNHEY and CDR2 SVGAGI. The CDR3 runs 14 residues. TCRdb's table, derived via immunoSEQ multiplex PCR, lists solely in-frame clones and lacks some. In the table there are roughly 72,000 clones, over 90% of which are singletons. Study-wide points: Patients with a partial response at 0.1-3.0 mg/kg had among the lowest clonal expansion. No antigen was identified for the clonally expanded peripheral T cells.

Sequencing used CD4+ or CD8+ T cells sorted from blood, obtained in a trial of the OX40 agonist ivuxolimab. This TCR derives from an adult with an advanced solid tumor such as melanoma, head and neck, liver or kidney cancer. The chain links TRBV6-5 to TRBJ2-7; D assignment may be TRBD1 or TRBD2 (5 bases each). CDR3 sequence (DNA): TGTGCCAGCAGTTACAAAGGTGGGGGCTACGAGCAGTACTTC. As protein: CASSYKGGGYEQYF.